This is a list of T cell receptor beta chains from one sample in a study of early T cells in non-severe SARS-CoV-2 infection. Each CDR3 protein is one row after TCRdb ran MiXCR on the 5' RACE reads. This table holds 60,000 or so distinct CDR3 sequences, 10% to 12% found once. The specimen was whole blood. All receptors come from an adult who was a healthcare worker with PCR-confirmed SARS-CoV-2 infection or an uninfected control (not recorded which). Both conserved end residues are part of each CDR3. The order of the fields is clone size, V gene, J gene, D gene, CDR3 protein, CDR3 DNA. The D gene is left open where the match is weak. Some rows have no size entry. The others give once, few or many, or a class for an expanded clone.

>many|TRBV7-8|TRBJ2-3|TRBD2
CASSTRQRGRADTQYF
TGTGCCAGCAGCACCCGCCAGCGGGGGAGGGCAGATACGCAGTATTTT
>many|TRBV11-2|TRBJ2-7|NA
CASSLGARHTPYEQYF
TGTGCCAGCAGCTTGGGTGCCCGGCACACCCCCTACGAGCAGTACTTC
>many|TRBV6-2/TRBV6-3|TRBJ2-7|TRBD2
CASSYSNAGGPEQYF
TGTGCCAGCAGTTACTCGAATGCGGGAGGACCGGAGCAGTACTTC
>many|TRBV27|TRBJ1-4|NA
CASKAVGATNEKLFF
TGTGCCAGCAAAGCCGTCGGTGCAACTAATGAAAAACTGTTTTTT
>many|TRBV15|TRBJ1-4|NA
CATSRDRQLSMDEKLFF
TGTGCCACCAGCAGAGACCGGCAACTCAGTATGGATGAAAAACTGTTTTTT
>NA|TRBV5-1|TRBJ2-3|TRBD2
CASSPGLSTDTQYF
TGCGCCAGCAGCCCGGGACTAAGCACAGATACGCAGTATTTT
>many|TRBV5-1|TRBJ2-2|TRBD2
CASSFLAGSTGELFF
TGCGCCAGCAGCTTTCTAGCGGGGAGCACCGGGGAGCTGTTTTTT
>few|TRBV5-1|TRBJ2-6|TRBD1
CASSPGQGGRAGANVLTF
TGCGCCAGCAGCCCCGGACAGGGTGGTAGGGCTGGGGCCAACGTCCTGACTTTC
>many|TRBV7-9|TRBJ2-7|TRBD2
CASSSNRGDRTYEQYF
TGTGCCAGCAGCTCAAACCGGGGGGACCGGACCTACGAGCAGTACTTC
>few|TRBV6-2/TRBV6-3|TRBJ2-1|NA
CASYDGSYNEQFF
TGTGCCAGCTACGACGGCTCCTACAATGAGCAGTTCTTC
>NA|TRBV2|TRBJ2-5|NA
CASLRELQETQYF
TGTGCCAGCCTGAGAGAGCTCCAAGAGACCCAGTACTTC
>many|TRBV5-1|TRBJ1-2|TRBD1
CATGQGSSNYGYTF
TGCGCCACGGGACAGGGAAGTTCTAACTATGGCTACACCTTC
>many|TRBV19|TRBJ1-5|NA
CASTPLDRNQPQHF
TGTGCCAGTACCCCTCTCGACCGTAATCAGCCCCAGCATTTT
>few|TRBV3-1|TRBJ1-1|NA
CASSLDTTSGNTEAFF
TGTGCCAGCAGCCTTGACACAACCAGCGGGAACACTGAAGCTTTCTTT
>few|TRBV6-2/TRBV6-3|TRBJ2-3|NA
CASTRHTGMDTQYF
TGTGCCAGCACACGCCACACAGGGATGGATACGCAGTATTTT